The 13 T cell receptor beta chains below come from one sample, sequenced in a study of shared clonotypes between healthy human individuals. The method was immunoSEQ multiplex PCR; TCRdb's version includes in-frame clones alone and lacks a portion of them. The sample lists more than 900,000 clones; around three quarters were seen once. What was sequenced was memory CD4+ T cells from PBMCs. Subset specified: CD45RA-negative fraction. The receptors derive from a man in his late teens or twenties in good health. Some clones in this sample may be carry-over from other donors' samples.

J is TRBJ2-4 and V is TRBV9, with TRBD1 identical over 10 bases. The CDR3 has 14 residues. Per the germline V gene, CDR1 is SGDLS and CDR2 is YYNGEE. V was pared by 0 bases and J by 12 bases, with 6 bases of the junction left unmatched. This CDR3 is CASSVAGQGYTQYF. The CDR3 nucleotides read TGTGCCAGCAGCGTAGCGGGACAGGGGTACACTCAGTACTTC.

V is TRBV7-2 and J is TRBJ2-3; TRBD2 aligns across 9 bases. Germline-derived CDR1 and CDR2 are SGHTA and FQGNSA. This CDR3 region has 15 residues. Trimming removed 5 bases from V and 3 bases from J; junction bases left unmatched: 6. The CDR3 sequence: CASSNSGSRTDTQYF. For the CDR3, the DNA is TGTGCCAGCAGCAATAGCGGGAGTAGGACAGATACGCAGTATTTT.

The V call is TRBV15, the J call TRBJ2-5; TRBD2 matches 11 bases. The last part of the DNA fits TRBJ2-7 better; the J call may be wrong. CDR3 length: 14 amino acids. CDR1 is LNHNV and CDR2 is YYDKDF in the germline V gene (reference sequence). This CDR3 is CATRSGLAGYEQYF. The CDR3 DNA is TGTGCCACCCGTTCCGGACTAGCGGGCTACGAGCAGTACTTC.

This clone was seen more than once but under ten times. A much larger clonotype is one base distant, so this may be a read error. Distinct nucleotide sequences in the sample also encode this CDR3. CDR3 bases: TGTGCCAGCAGTGAGGAGTTTGAGGGCACTCTAGCCAAAAACATTCAGTACTTC. Its translation: CASSEEFEGTLAKNIQYF. This chain uses TRBV2 with TRBJ2-4, with D possibly being TRBD2 (5 bases). CDR1 is SNHLY and CDR2 is FYNNEI in the germline V gene. Trimming removed 3 bases from V and 0 bases from J, with 18 bases in between. The CDR3 has 18 amino acids. Complete variable domain (other parts from reference TRBV2 and TRBJ2-4): EPEVTQTPSHQVTQMGQEVILRCVPISNHLYFYWYRQILGQKVEFLVSFYNNEISEKSEIFDDQFSVERPDGSNFTLKIRSTKLEDSAMYFCASSEEFEGTLAKNIQYFGAGTRLSVL.

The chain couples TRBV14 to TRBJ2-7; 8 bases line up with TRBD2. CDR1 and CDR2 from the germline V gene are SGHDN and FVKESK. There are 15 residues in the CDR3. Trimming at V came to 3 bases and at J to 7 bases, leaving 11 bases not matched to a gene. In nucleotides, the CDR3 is TGTGCCAGCAGCCAGGACAGCCGACGGGGGGGTGAGCAGTACTTC. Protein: CASSQDSRRGGEQYF.

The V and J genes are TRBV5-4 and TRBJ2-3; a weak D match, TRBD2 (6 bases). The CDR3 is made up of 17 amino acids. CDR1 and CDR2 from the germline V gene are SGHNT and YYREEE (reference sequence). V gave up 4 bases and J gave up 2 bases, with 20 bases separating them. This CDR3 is CASSPLRRERYTDTQYF. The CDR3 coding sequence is TGTGCCAGCAGCCCACTCCGTCGGGAGAGATACACAGATACGCAGTATTTT.

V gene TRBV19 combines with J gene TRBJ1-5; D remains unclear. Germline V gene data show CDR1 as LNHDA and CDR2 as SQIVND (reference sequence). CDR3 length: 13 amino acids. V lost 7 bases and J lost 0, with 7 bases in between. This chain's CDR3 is CASKDYSNQPQHF. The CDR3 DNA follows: TGTGCCAGTAAGGATTATAGCAATCAGCCCCAGCATTTT.

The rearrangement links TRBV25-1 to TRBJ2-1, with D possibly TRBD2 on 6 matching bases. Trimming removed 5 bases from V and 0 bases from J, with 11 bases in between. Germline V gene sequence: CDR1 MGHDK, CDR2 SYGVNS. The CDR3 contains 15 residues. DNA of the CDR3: TGTGCCAGCAGTCGGTGGCGGGGCTCCTACAATGAGCAGTTCTTC. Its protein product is CASSRWRGSYNEQFF.

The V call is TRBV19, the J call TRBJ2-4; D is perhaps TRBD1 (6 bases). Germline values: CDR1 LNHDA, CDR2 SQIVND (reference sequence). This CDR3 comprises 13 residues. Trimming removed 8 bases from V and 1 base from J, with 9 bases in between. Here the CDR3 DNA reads TGTGCCAGTCGCGACAGGGCCAAAAACATTCAGTACTTC. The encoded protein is CASRDRAKNIQYF.

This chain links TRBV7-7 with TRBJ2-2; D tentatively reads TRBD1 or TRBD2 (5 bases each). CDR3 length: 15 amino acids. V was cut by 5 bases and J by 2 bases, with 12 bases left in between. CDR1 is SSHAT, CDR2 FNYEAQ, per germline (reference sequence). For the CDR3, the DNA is TGTGCCAGCAGCCCGGGGACGGCCAACACCGGGGAGCTGTTTTTT. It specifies CASSPGTANTGELFF.

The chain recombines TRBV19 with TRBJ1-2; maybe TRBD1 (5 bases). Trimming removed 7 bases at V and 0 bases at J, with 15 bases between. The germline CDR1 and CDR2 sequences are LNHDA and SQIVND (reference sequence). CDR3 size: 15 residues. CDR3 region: CASTLRDRANYGYTF. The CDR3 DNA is TGTGCCAGTACCCTCAGGGATCGGGCTAACTATGGCTACACCTTC.

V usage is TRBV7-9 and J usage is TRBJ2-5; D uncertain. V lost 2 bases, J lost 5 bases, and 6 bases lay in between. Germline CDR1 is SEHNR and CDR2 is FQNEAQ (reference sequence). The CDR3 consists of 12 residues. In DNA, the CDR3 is TGTGCCAGCAGCTTAAGCTGGGAGACCCAGTACTTC. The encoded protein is CASSLSWETQYF.

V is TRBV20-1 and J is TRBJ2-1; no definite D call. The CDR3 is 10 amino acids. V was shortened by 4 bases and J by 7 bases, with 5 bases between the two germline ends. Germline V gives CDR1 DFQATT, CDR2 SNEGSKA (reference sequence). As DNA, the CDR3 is TGCAGTGCTAATGGTAATGAGCAGTTCTTC. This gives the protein CSANGNEQFF.